The 32 T cell receptor beta chains presented below share a single source sample, sequenced in a study of shared clonotypes between healthy human individuals. Assay used: immunoSEQ multiplex PCR; TCRdb lists only in-frame clones, some missing. The sample contains about 2.4 million clones, under 95% of which appear only once. Sequencing input: naive CD4+ T cells from PBMCs. The subset was: CD45RA+ positively selected. All receptors come from a man aged 18 to 29 in good health. Some clones in this sample may be carry-over from other donors' samples.

This clone was found once. CDR3 coding DNA: TGTGCCAGCAGCTTCGGGGGGGACCAAGAGACCCAGTACTTC. Protein: CASSFGGDQETQYF. The chain joins TRBV7-8 to TRBJ2-5, with 8 positions matching TRBD2. The ends lost 3 bases at V and 0 bases at J; junction bases unmatched: 0. The CDR3 is 14 residues long. Germline V gives CDR1 SGHVS, CDR2 FQNEAQ.

The chain recombines TRBV5-6 with TRBJ1-2; the match to TRBD1 covers 10 bases. Looked up from germline, CDR1 is SGHDT and CDR2 is YYEEEE. V was clipped by 4 bases and J by 8 bases; unmatched bases: 5. This CDR3 is 13 amino acids long. The CDR3 protein is CASSRQGARGYTF. In DNA, the CDR3 is TGTGCCAGCAGCCGACAGGGGGCGCGGGGCTACACCTTC.

This clone appeared once. This chain uses TRBV9 with TRBJ1-2; D may be TRBD1 (5 bases). V was clipped by 0 bases and J by 1 base, with 10 bases between them. CDR3 length equals 15 residues. Germline V gene lookup returns CDR1 SGDLS and CDR2 YYNGEE. CDR3 protein: CASSVAAGLNYGYTF. The DNA of the CDR3 is TGTGCCAGCAGCGTAGCGGCAGGGCTTAACTATGGCTACACCTTC. Full variable domain (missing parts from reference TRBV9 and TRBJ1-2): DSGVTQTPKHLITATGQRVTLRCSPRSGDLSVYWYQQSLDQGLQFLIQYYNGEERAKGNILERFSAQQFPDLHSELNLSSLELGDSALYFCASSVAAGLNYGYTFGSGTRLTVV.

This rearrangement joins TRBV14 to TRBJ1-3, with 8 positions matching TRBD1. V was clipped by 9 bases and J by 9 bases; unmatched bases: 7. CDR1 and CDR2 from the germline V gene are SGHDN and FVKESK. The CDR3 is 12 residues long. The CDR3 DNA follows: TGTGCCAGTGGGACAGGCGTTCCCACCATATATTTT. Encoded protein: CASGTGVPTIYF.

The rearrangement uses TRBV6-6 and TRBJ2-1, with D unclear. V lost 7 bases to trimming and J lost 0 bases, with 10 bases between them. Looked up from germline, CDR1 is MNHNY and CDR2 is SVGAGI (reference sequence). The CDR3 has 14 amino acids. DNA for the CDR3: TGTGCCAGCACCCAGGCTCTCTCCTACAATGAGCAGTTCTTC. As protein: CASTQALSYNEQFF.

The chain links TRBV7-9 to TRBJ2-3, with 7 bases aligning to TRBD1. From germline, CDR1 is SEHNR and CDR2 FQNEAQ (reference sequence). Germline trimming cut 2 bases from V and 5 bases from J; bases unmatched to any gene: 7. There are 15 residues in the CDR3. This CDR3 is CASSLYSGGEDTQYF. The CDR3, as DNA: TGTGCCAGCAGCTTATACTCAGGGGGTGAAGATACGCAGTATTTT.

The chain is built from TRBV29-1 and TRBJ2-1, with 7 nucleotides matching TRBD1. Losses at the gene ends were 7 bases for V and 0 bases for J; bases not matched to a gene: 15. This CDR3 has 17 residues. In germline, CDR1 is SQVTM, CDR2 ANQGSEA. The CDR3 DNA is TGCAGCGCAACCGGCCCCCCGGGACAGAGCTCCTACAATGAGCAGTTCTTC. It is translated as CSATGPPGQSSYNEQFF.

Regarding this clone: Other nucleotide sequences in the sample specify the same CDR3. The V call is TRBV27, the J call TRBJ2-6, with 9 bases fitting TRBD1. V shed 3 bases, J shed 0 bases, and the junction held 6 bases outside the gene matches. Germline V CDR1 and CDR2: MNHEY, SMNVEV (reference sequence). This CDR3 comprises 18 residues. The CDR3 spells CASSFWTGASSGANVLTF. CDR3 in DNA: TGTGCCAGCAGTTTCTGGACAGGGGCAAGCTCTGGGGCCAACGTCCTGACTTTC.

The chain uses TRBV6-5 and TRBJ2-3, with D uncertain. V was pared by 6 bases and J by 4 bases, with 11 bases between. The CDR3 sequence is 13 residues long. Germline V lookup: CDR1 MNHEY, CDR2 SVGAGI. The CDR3 protein is CASRKLVADTQYF. The CDR3, as DNA: TGTGCCAGCAGGAAGTTAGTGGCAGATACGCAGTATTTT.

The CDR3 here is CASSFYGWTSNTEAFF. As DNA, the CDR3 is TGTGCCAGCAGTTTTTATGGGTGGACCTCTAACACTGAAGCTTTCTTT. This chain connects TRBV28 to TRBJ1-1; D is uncertain. This CDR3 spans 16 amino acids. The germline gives CDR1 MDHEN, CDR2 SYDVKM. The V end lost 3 bases, the J end lost 2 bases, and 16 bases lay between the germline ends.

This sequence joins TRBV27 and TRBJ1-1, with 8 bases identical to TRBD1. V shed 5 bases, J shed 1 base, and the junction held 6 bases outside the gene matches. This CDR3 has 15 amino acids. The V gene's germline CDR1 is MNHEY and CDR2 SMNVEV (reference sequence). The CDR3 loop is CASSIHRGRNTEAFF. CDR3 nucleotide sequence: TGTGCCAGCAGTATCCACAGGGGGAGGAACACTGAAGCTTTCTTT.

This chain uses TRBV29-1 with TRBJ2-7; the D call may be TRBD1 or TRBD2 (5 bases each). CDR3 length: 14 residues. Trimming removed 4 bases from V and 0 bases from J, with 13 bases in between. Germline CDR1 SQVTM, CDR2 ANQGSEA. CDR3 in amino acids: CSVGRQGASYEQYF. The CDR3 DNA follows: TGCAGCGTTGGGAGGCAGGGTGCCTCCTACGAGCAGTACTTC.

This chain links TRBV5-1 with TRBJ2-7; D remains ambiguous. V lost 0 bases and J 0 bases, leaving 19 bases between the germline ends. This CDR3 comprises 18 residues. Germline-derived CDR1 and CDR2 are SGHRS and YFSETQ. The CDR3 nucleotides are TGCGCCAGCAGCTTGGCCGGATGGAGAGCGAGGAGCTCCTACGAGCAGTACTTC. This sequence encodes CASSLAGWRARSSYEQYF.

V usage is TRBV10-3 and J usage is TRBJ1-1; 7 nucleotides line up with TRBD1. The CDR3 spans 17 residues. V lost 5 bases and J lost 8; bases outside the gene matches: 20. Germline-derived CDR1 and CDR2 are ENHRY and SYGVKD. This CDR3 reads CAISSGTGDYRLGEAFF. The DNA for the CDR3 is TGTGCCATCAGTTCTGGTACAGGGGACTATCGTTTGGGAGAAGCTTTCTTT.

The J gene is TRBJ1-1, the V gene TRBV5-4; unclear D gene. Germline loops: CDR1 SGHNT, CDR2 YYREEE (reference sequence). V gave up 3 bases and J gave up 3 bases, with 6 bases separating them. The CDR3 loop spans 12 amino acids. For the CDR3, the DNA is TGTGCCAGCAGCTCTACATACACTGAAGCTTTCTTT. It yields the protein CASSSTYTEAFF.

In DNA, the CDR3 is TGTGCCAGCAGTACCCGGACTAGCGGGAGTCCTAAACGGCCCTACGAGCAGTACTTC. Translation gives CASSTRTSGSPKRPYEQYF. The V and J genes are TRBV27 and TRBJ2-7, with 13 bases identical to TRBD2. CDR1 and CDR2 from the germline V gene are MNHEY and SMNVEV (reference sequence). Trimming at V came to 5 bases and at J to 2 bases, leaving 15 bases not matched to a gene. This CDR3 has 19 amino acids.

The genes are TRBV9 and TRBJ1-6, with TRBD1 as a possible D gene (5 bases). The V and J ends lost 0 bases and 12 bases respectively, with 13 bases between them. The CDR3 is made up of 14 amino acids. Germline loops: CDR1 SGDLS, CDR2 YYNGEE. This CDR3 reads CASSVASRRGPLHF. The CDR3 DNA reads TGTGCCAGCAGCGTAGCGAGCCGGAGGGGACCCCTCCACTTT. The full variable domain, completed using reference TRBV9 and TRBJ1-6, is DSGVTQTPKHLITATGQRVTLRCSPRSGDLSVYWYQQSLDQGLQFLIQYYNGEERAKGNILERFSAQQFPDLHSELNLSSLELGDSALYFCASSVASRRGPLHFGNGTRLTVT.

The CDR3 sequence: CAWSELGGSTDTQYF. Written as DNA, the CDR3 is TGTGCCTGGAGTGAGCTCGGCGGGAGCACAGATACGCAGTATTTT. V usage is TRBV30 and J usage is TRBJ2-3, with D possibly matching TRBD2 (5 bases). CDR1 is GTSNPN and CDR2 is SVGIG in the germline V gene (reference sequence). V lost 1 base to trimming and J lost 0 bases, with 11 bases between them. This CDR3 has 15 residues.

This clone was recorded only once. The sample carries other DNA sequences with the same CDR3. This chain connects TRBV29-1 to TRBJ2-1, with 8 bases lining up with TRBD1. CDR3 length: 12 residues. Trimming at V came to 6 bases and at J to 6 bases, leaving 4 bases not matched to a gene. From germline, CDR1 is SQVTM and CDR2 ANQGSEA. The CDR3 nucleotides are TGCAGCGTCAGGGGGCAGGGCAATGAGCAGTTCTTC. It translates to CSVRGQGNEQFF.

The CDR3 region is CASSYHQTYEQYF. The CDR3 DNA follows: TGTGCCAGCAGTTACCACCAAACTTACGAGCAGTACTTC. V and J are TRBV6-6 and TRBJ2-7; D is uncertain. V was shortened by 2 bases and J by 4 bases, with 9 bases between the two germline ends. The CDR3 runs to 13 residues. CDR1 and CDR2 from the germline V gene are MNHNY and SVGAGI (reference sequence).

The rearrangement joins TRBV4-1 to TRBJ1-2, with 9 bases identical to TRBD1. The trim removed 2 bases at V and 6 bases at J, leaving 7 bases unmatched. CDR1 is MGHRA, CDR2 YSYEKL, per germline. This CDR3 is built from 15 residues. The CDR3 DNA follows: TGCGCCAGCAGCCAACACCGGGACAGGGAGAATGGCTACACCTTC. Protein: CASSQHRDRENGYTF.

This clone is a singleton in its sample. V and J are TRBV11-2 and TRBJ2-5; TRBD2 matches at 10 bases. The CDR3 is 18 amino acids. After removal of 5 bases from V and 1 base from J, the junction contained 13 bases not matched to a gene. CDR1 is SGHAT and CDR2 is FQNNGV in the germline V gene. CDR3 residues: CASSLNEWTSGFQETQYF. CDR3 sequence (DNA): TGTGCCAGCAGCCTAAATGAATGGACTAGCGGATTCCAAGAGACCCAGTACTTC.

The rearrangement links TRBV18 to TRBJ2-2; the D is unclear. V was pared by 1 base and J by 4 bases, with 7 bases between. This CDR3 contains 14 residues. CDR1 and CDR2 from the germline V gene are KGHSH and LQKENI. CDR3 nucleotide sequence: TGTGCCAGCTCACCACTGGGTATCACCGGGGAGCTGTTTTTT. Translation gives CASSPLGITGELFF.

The chain employs TRBV19 and TRBJ2-1, with D possibly being TRBD1 or TRBD2 (5 bases each). There are 14 residues in the CDR3. Germline assignment: CDR1 LNHDA and CDR2 SQIVND (reference sequence). V dropped 1 base and J dropped 5 bases, with 9 bases sitting between them. The CDR3 coding sequence is TGTGCCAGTAGTATAGTGTGGGACCACAATGAGCAGTTCTTC. Translation: CASSIVWDHNEQFF.

This clone was seen a single time. V and J are TRBV18 and TRBJ1-2, with D unresolved. CDR3 length: 11 amino acids. Germline V gene sequence: CDR1 KGHSH, CDR2 LQKENI. The germline V and J ends were trimmed by 8 bases and 7 bases, with 11 bases remaining between them. CDR3: CASQARGGYTF. CDR3 sequence (DNA): TGTGCCAGCCAGGCCCGGGGTGGCTACACCTTC.

V and J are TRBV28 and TRBJ1-1; 7 bases align to TRBD1. Germline trimming cut 5 bases from V and 4 bases from J; bases unmatched to any gene: 7. Germline V gene sequence: CDR1 MDHEN, CDR2 SYDVKM. This CDR3 has 14 amino acids. CDR3 DNA: TGTGCCAGCAGTCCTTACAGGGGAACCACTGAAGCTTTCTTT. It codes for CASSPYRGTTEAFF.

The J gene is TRBJ2-3, the V gene TRBV5-1; 7 bases line up with TRBD2. This CDR3 is built from 15 residues. Trimming cost V 4 bases and J 2 bases; bases outside gene matches: 7. CDR1 and CDR2 from the germline V gene are SGHRS and YFSETQ. The CDR3 nucleotides are TGCGCCAGCAGCGCGGGACTAACTAACACAGATACGCAGTATTTT. This gives the protein CASSAGLTNTDTQYF.

This rearrangement joins TRBV7-2 to TRBJ1-1; TRBD1 matches 8 bases. Germline V gene lookup returns CDR1 SGHTA and CDR2 FQGNSA. V gave up 1 base and J gave up 6 bases; unmatched junction bases: 7. The CDR3 loop spans 15 amino acids. The CDR3 DNA follows: TGTGCCAGCAGCTTAGAGGGCAGGGGGCTCTCTGAAGCTTTCTTT. This translates into CASSLEGRGLSEAFF.

This chain uses TRBV5-1 with TRBJ2-5; 7 positions match TRBD2. The J call may be incorrect, as the DNA end agrees better with TRBJ2-7. The CDR3 runs 15 residues. Germline CDR1 and CDR2: SGHRS and YFSETQ. The CDR3, as DNA: TGCGCCAGCAGCTTGGACCCAGCGGGGTCCTACGAGCAGTACTTC. Encoded protein: CASSLDPAGSYEQYF.

Comments on this clone: Different DNA sequences within this sample yield the same CDR3. The V and J genes are TRBV5-6 and TRBJ1-5; possibly TRBD1 for D (5 bases). The V gene lost 0 bases and the J gene lost 3 bases, with 10 bases spanning the gap. The germline gives CDR1 SGHDT, CDR2 YYEEEE. The CDR3 runs to 15 residues. The CDR3 region has the DNA TGTGCCAGCAGCTTGGCGGGGGGGTCCAATCAGCCCCAGCATTTT. Amino acids: CASSLAGGSNQPQHF.

This clone came up a few times. Written as DNA, the CDR3 is TGTGCCAGCACGGCCACTGGGGATCAGCCCCAGCATTTT. It encodes CASTATGDQPQHF. V usage is TRBV6-1 and J usage is TRBJ1-5, with D uncertain. The germline V gene encodes CDR1 MNHNS and CDR2 SASEGT. Trimming pared 7 bases from V and 5 bases from J, leaving 12 bases between. The CDR3 totals 13 residues.

This clone appeared a single time. The chain carries TRBV6-1 and TRBJ2-4; possible D gene TRBD2, 5 bases. The V gene's germline CDR1 is MNHNS and CDR2 SASEGT. The CDR3 totals 13 residues. V was pared by 3 bases and J by 6 bases, with 9 bases between. The CDR3: CASSDEGRNIQYF. The CDR3, as DNA: TGTGCCAGCAGTGATGAGGGTAGAAACATTCAGTACTTC.